This TCR beta chain comes out of a study of shared clonotypes between healthy human individuals. Memory CD4+ cells were the fraction left after CD45RA+ naive selection. In the original processing: ImmunoSEQ yielded junction-only sequences lacking quality scores, so filtering differed. The assay was immunoSEQ multiplex PCR, and TCRdb's table has in-frame clones only and misses some. D and trimming were read from the DNA, whereas the V and J calls and clone size are those reported in that table. This table has about 610,000 clones, 95% to 98% appearing once. This clone was seen just once. Its antigen is as yet unknown. This CDR3 is built from 14 residues. Trimming removed 5 bases from V and 2 bases from J, with 13 bases in between. Germline loops: CDR1 MDHEN, CDR2 SYDVKM. Findings and caveats of the study: It was observed that 5% to 6.5% of naive CD4 clonotypes were shared across a handful of donors. Genetic and exposure-history diversity was limited by the small donor number.

The genes are TRBV28 and TRBJ2-7; TRBD1 is a possible D gene (6 bases). The sample comprised naive CD4+ T cells sorted from blood. The subset denotes: CD45RA+ positively selected. The clonotype originates from a woman in her twenties or thirties in good health. In nucleotides, the CDR3 is TGTGCCAGCAGTGTAAACAGGGCTACCTACGAGCAGTACTTC. Translation: CASSVNRATYEQYF.